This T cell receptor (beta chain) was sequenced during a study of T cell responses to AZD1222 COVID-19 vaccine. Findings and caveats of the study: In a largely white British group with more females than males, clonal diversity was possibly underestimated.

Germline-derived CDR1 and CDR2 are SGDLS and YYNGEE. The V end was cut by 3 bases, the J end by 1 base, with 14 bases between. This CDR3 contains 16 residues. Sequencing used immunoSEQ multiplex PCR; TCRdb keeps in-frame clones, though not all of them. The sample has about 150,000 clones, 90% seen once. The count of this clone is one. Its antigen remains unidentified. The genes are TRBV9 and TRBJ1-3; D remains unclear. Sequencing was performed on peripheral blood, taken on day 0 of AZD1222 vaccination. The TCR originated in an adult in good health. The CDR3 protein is CASSARAAGSGNTIYF. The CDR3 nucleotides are TGTGCCAGCAGCGCCCGGGCTGCGGGGTCTGGAAACACCATATATTTT.